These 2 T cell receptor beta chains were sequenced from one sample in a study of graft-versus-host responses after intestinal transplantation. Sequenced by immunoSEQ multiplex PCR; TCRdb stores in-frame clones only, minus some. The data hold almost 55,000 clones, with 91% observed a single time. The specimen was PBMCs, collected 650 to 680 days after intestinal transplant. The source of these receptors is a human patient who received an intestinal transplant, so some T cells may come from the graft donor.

CDR3 sequence: CASHGTSNEKLFF. CDR3 coding DNA: TGTGCCAGCCATGGAACCTCTAATGAAAAACTGTTTTTT. The chain couples TRBV6-5 to TRBJ1-4; D is unresolved. The CDR3 is made up of 13 amino acids. Trimming cost V 8 bases and J 3 bases, with 10 bases left between them. Looked up from germline, CDR1 is MNHEY and CDR2 is SVGAGI.

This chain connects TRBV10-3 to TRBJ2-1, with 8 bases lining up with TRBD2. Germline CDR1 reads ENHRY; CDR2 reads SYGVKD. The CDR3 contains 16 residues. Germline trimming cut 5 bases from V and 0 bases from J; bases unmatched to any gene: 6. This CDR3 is CAISIAGTSSYNEQFF. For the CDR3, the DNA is TGTGCCATCAGTATAGCGGGAACTAGCTCCTACAATGAGCAGTTCTTC.